This passage covers 13 T cell receptor beta chains from one sample sequenced in a study of lymphopenia after photon versus proton radiotherapy. Sequenced by immunoSEQ multiplex PCR; TCRdb stores in-frame clones only, minus some. The table shows some 31,000 clones, with 84% occurring only once. The sequenced sample was peripheral blood, obtained from a patient treated with proton-based radiotherapy. These receptors all come from an older woman with pancreatic cancer.

The CDR3 here is CASSPQGAGVYNEQFF. The CDR3, as DNA: TGTGCCAGCAGCCCCCAGGGCGCGGGGGTTTACAATGAGCAGTTCTTC. The chain has TRBV7-2 and TRBJ2-1; 7 bases are a match to TRBD2. Germline lookup yields CDR1 SGHTA and CDR2 FQGNSA. Germline trimming cut 5 bases from V and 4 bases from J; bases unmatched to any gene: 11. The CDR3 sequence is 16 residues long. Filled out from reference TRBV7-2 and TRBJ2-1, the complete variable domain reads GAGVSQSPSNKVTEKGKDVELRCDPISGHTALYWYRQSLGQGLEFLIYFQGNSAPDKSGLPSDRFSAERTGGSVSTLTIQRTQQEDSAVYLCASSPQGAGVYNEQFFGPGTRLTVL.

The rearrangement uses TRBV10-3 and TRBJ1-2; 8 nucleotides match TRBD1. Germline-derived CDR1 and CDR2 are ENHRY and SYGVKD. This CDR3 region has 12 residues. V lost 9 bases to trimming and J lost 4 bases; unmatched junction nucleotides: 4. For the CDR3, the DNA is TGTGCCATACAGGGGGGGACCTATGGCTACACCTTC. Its translation: CAIQGGTYGYTF.

This sequence joins TRBV29-1 and TRBJ2-5; D is ambiguous. Germline lookup yields CDR1 SQVTM and CDR2 ANQGSEA. The length of the CDR3 is 12 residues. Trimming stripped 3 bases from V and 5 bases from J, with 10 bases between. CDR3 protein: CSVDQETETQYF. The CDR3 nucleotides read TGCAGCGTTGACCAGGAGACGGAGACCCAGTACTTC.

The chain has TRBV11-2 and TRBJ2-1; 10 positions match TRBD2. The CDR3 has 16 amino acids. The V gene end was trimmed by 7 bases and the J gene end by 8 bases; junction bases not matched to a gene: 14. The germline CDR1 and CDR2 sequences are SGHAT and FQNNGV. This chain's CDR3 is CASTVTLAGVSHEQFF. The CDR3 coding sequence is TGTGCCAGCACTGTGACCCTAGCGGGAGTCTCCCATGAGCAGTTCTTC.

This clone was counted once. The chain couples TRBV15 to TRBJ2-5; D is ambiguous. The CDR3 sequence is 15 residues long. CDR1 and CDR2 from the germline V gene are LNHNV and YYDKDF (reference sequence). V lost 0 bases and J lost 3, with 11 bases in between. The CDR3 region is CATSRDPRAEETQYF. CDR3 coding DNA: TGTGCCACCAGCAGAGATCCCCGGGCAGAAGAGACCCAGTACTTC.

The CDR3 loop reads CASSESDGLLPYEQYF. CDR3 DNA: TGCGCCAGCAGTGAGTCTGACGGACTACTCCCCTACGAGCAGTACTTC. The chain has TRBV10-2 and TRBJ2-7, with a possible D match to TRBD2 (6 bases). Trimming removed 0 bases from V and 2 bases from J, with 14 bases in between. The CDR3 contains 16 residues. Looked up from germline, CDR1 is WSHSY and CDR2 is SAAADI.

The CDR3 nucleotides read TGTGCCAGCAGCTTAGTGGCCCGAGATACGCAGTATTTT. Its protein product is CASSLVARDTQYF. This sequence joins TRBV11-3 and TRBJ2-3; D is undetermined. This CDR3 is built from 13 residues. Per germline, CDR1 SGHNT and CDR2 YENEEA. V lost 1 base and J lost 5, with 7 bases in between.

The chain recombines TRBV6-5 with TRBJ1-2, with TRBD1 identical over 9 bases. V lost 6 bases to trimming and J lost 4 bases; unmatched junction nucleotides: 6. The CDR3 runs 14 residues. The germline V gene has CDR1 MNHEY and CDR2 SVGAGI. The CDR3 sequence: CASRRGTGTYGYTF. Written as DNA, the CDR3 is TGTGCCAGCAGACGCGGGACAGGGACCTATGGCTACACCTTC.

V gene TRBV27 combines with J gene TRBJ2-7; 9 nucleotides line up with TRBD1. The CDR3 totals 14 residues. The junction had 7 bases not matched to a gene; V was cut back by 5 bases and J by 5 bases. CDR1 is MNHEY and CDR2 is SMNVEV in the germline V gene (reference sequence). CDR3 nucleotides: TGTGCCAGCAGTGGACGGACAGGGGCCCACGAGCAGTACTTC. Translated, it gives CASSGRTGAHEQYF.

This clone was found once. The chain links TRBV2 to TRBJ1-2; TRBD1 matches at 9 bases. The CDR3 has 13 amino acids. V shed 5 bases and J 6 bases; nucleotides not matched to a gene: 4. The germline CDR1 and CDR2 sequences are SNHLY and FYNNEI. As DNA, the CDR3 is TGTGCCAGCAGTAGGACAGGGGCTGATGGCTACACCTTC. This encodes CASSRTGADGYTF.

This clone was seen a handful of times. This rearrangement joins TRBV2 to TRBJ2-3; the match to TRBD1 covers 7 bases. Germline loops: CDR1 SNHLY, CDR2 FYNNEI. This CDR3 is built from 15 residues. Losses at the gene ends were 4 bases for V and 3 bases for J; bases not matched to a gene: 7. The CDR3 region has the DNA TGTGCCAGCAGTGTAGAGGGGGCGCCGACAGATACGCAGTATTTT. Translated: CASSVEGAPTDTQYF.

This clone has a handful of counts. The chain carries TRBV5-5 and TRBJ1-1; 11 bases align to TRBD1. This CDR3 is built from 15 residues. Germline V lookup: CDR1 SGHKS, CDR2 YYEKEE (reference sequence). Trimming removed 4 bases from V and 9 bases from J; junction bases left unmatched: 11. The CDR3 loop is CASSLTGQGAKKAFF. The CDR3 DNA sequence: TGTGCCAGCAGCCTGACCGGACAGGGGGCAAAGAAAGCTTTCTTT.

This rearrangement joins TRBV5-1 to TRBJ2-1; D gene unclear. Looked up from germline, CDR1 is SGHRS and CDR2 is YFSETQ. Trimming stripped 4 bases from V and 0 bases from J, with 8 bases between. The CDR3 contains 14 residues. This CDR3 reads CASSGTVSYNEQFF. The CDR3 DNA reads as TGCGCCAGCAGCGGAACCGTCTCCTACAATGAGCAGTTCTTC.